These 12 T cell receptor beta chains came from one sample sequenced in a study of monozygotic twins with inflammatory bowel disease (dated by TCRdb to about 2019). Libraries came from 5' RACE. Sequenced using an Illumina HiSeq 2500. Through TCRdb reprocessing, the reads give one entry per CDR3 protein sequence; DNA is omitted. This sample's listing comprises about 380,000 distinct CDR3 sequences. Jointly, the top ten make up just over 2.5% of the sample. Sequenced input: blood. Receptors originate from a human donor with ulcerative colitis or Crohn's disease, or a healthy co-twin of an affected twin (not recorded which).

The chain is built from TRBV7-2 and TRBJ2-7. CDR1 SGHTA and CDR2 FQGNSA come from the germline V gene. The CDR3 has 12 residues. CDR3 sequence reads: CASSLNSYEQYF.

The chain links TRBV24-1 to TRBJ1-4; the TCRdb D gene call, TRBD1, has no DNA to confirm it. Germline V lookup: CDR1 KGHDR, CDR2 SFDVKD. The CDR3 extends over 15 amino acids. The CDR3 sequence is CATSDPGQGGEKLFF.

The chain is built from TRBV6-2 or TRBV6-3 and TRBJ2-3. The CDR3 contains 14 residues. CDR1 and CDR2 from the germline V gene are MNHEY and SVGEGT. This CDR3 reads CASSYSPSTDTQYF.

This chain uses TRBV27 with TRBJ1-1; with no DNA, the TCRdb D assignment of TRBD1 cannot be verified. The CDR3 consists of 18 residues. CDR1 MNHEY and CDR2 SMNVEV come from the germline V gene (reference sequence). The CDR3 is CASSSFTGYRGLNTEAFF.

The genes are TRBV4-1 and TRBJ1-2; the TCRdb D gene call, TRBD1, has no DNA to confirm it. This CDR3 comprises 18 residues. Germline CDR1 is MGHRA and CDR2 is YSYEKL. CDR3: CASSQDGGTGGPNYGYTF.

The CDR3 loop reads CASSSDRDETQYF. The chain couples TRBV7-2 to TRBJ2-5; with no DNA, the TCRdb D assignment of TRBD1 cannot be verified. The CDR3 runs 13 residues. Germline CDR1 is SGHTA and CDR2 is FQGNSA.

The gene calls are TRBV5-1 and TRBJ2-3; the TRBD1 assignment by TCRdb is unverifiable without DNA. Germline-derived CDR1 and CDR2 are SGHRS and YFSETQ. The CDR3 runs to 17 residues. CDR3: CASRPTGGAVGADTQYF.

The chain recombines TRBV12-3 or TRBV12-4 with TRBJ1-1; TCRdb's D gene call, TRBD1, goes unchecked for lack of DNA. CDR3 size: 15 residues. The chain's CDR3 is CASSLWGQLNTEAFF.

V is TRBV5-5 and J is TRBJ2-5; the D call from TCRdb, TRBD2, cannot be confirmed without DNA. The CDR3 is 16 residues long. Germline loops: CDR1 SGHKS, CDR2 YYEKEE (reference sequence). The CDR3 is CASRWTSGGRWETQYF.

The chain combines TRBV6-2 or TRBV6-3 with TRBJ2-6; TCRdb calls TRBD1, which cannot be checked without DNA. Germline V CDR1 and CDR2: MNHEY, SVGEGT. The CDR3 spans 18 residues. The CDR3 spells CASSKGAIRTRGANVLTF.

The chain carries TRBV10-2 and TRBJ1-5; TCRdb reports TRBD1, a call that lacks DNA to check it against. There are 13 residues in the CDR3. Germline V gene sequence: CDR1 WSHSY, CDR2 SAAADI. CDR3 in amino acids: CASSEGKGRPQHF.

The J gene is TRBJ2-7, the V gene TRBV20-1; the D call of TRBD1 rests on TCRdb alone, since no DNA is present to check it. Germline-derived CDR1 and CDR2 are DFQATT and SNEGSKA (reference sequence). The CDR3 is made up of 15 amino acids. CDR3 loop: CSAGTDRGGFGEQYF.